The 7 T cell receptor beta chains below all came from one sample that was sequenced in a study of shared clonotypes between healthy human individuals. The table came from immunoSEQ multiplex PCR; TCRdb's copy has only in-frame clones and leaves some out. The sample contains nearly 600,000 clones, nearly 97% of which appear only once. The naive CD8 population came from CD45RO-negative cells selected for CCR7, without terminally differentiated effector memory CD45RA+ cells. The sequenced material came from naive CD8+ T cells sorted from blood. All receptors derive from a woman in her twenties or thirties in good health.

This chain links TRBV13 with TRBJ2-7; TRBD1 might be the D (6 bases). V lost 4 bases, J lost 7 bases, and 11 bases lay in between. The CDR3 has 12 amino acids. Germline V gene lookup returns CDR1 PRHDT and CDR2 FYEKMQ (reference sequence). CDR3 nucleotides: TGTGCCAGCAGCTCCGGGACACTTGAGCAGTACTTC. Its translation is CASSSGTLEQYF.

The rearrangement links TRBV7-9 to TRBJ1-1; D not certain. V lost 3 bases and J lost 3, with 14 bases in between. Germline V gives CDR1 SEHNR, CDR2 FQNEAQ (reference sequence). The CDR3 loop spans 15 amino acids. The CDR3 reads CASSFSLFGDTEAFF. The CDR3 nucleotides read TGTGCCAGCAGCTTTAGCCTTTTCGGAGACACTGAAGCTTTCTTT.

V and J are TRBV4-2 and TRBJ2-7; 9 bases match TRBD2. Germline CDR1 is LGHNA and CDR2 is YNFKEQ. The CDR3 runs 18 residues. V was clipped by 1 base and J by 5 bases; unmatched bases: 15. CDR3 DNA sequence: TGTGCCAGCAGCCAAGGGGGGTCCGCGGGAGGGCCGTTAGACGAGCAGTACTTC. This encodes CASSQGGSAGGPLDEQYF.

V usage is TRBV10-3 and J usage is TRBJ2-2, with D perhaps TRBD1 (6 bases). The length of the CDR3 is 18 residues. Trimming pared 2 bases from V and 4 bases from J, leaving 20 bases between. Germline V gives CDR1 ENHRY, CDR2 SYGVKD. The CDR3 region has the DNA TGTGCCATCAGTGAGCTGAGTAACAGGGCTCGAGGCACCGGGGAGCTGTTTTTT. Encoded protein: CAISELSNRARGTGELFF.

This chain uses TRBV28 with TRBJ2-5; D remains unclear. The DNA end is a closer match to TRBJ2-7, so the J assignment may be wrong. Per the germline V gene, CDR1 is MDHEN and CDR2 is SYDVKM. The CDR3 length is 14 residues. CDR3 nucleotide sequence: TGTGCCAGCAGCTCACCCGAGAGTATCTACGAGCAGTACTTC. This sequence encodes CASSSPESIYEQYF.

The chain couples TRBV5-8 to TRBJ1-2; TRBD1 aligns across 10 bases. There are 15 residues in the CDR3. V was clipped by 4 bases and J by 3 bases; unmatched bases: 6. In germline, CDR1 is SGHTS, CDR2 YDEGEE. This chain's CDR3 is CASSPGTGEHYGYTF. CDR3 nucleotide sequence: TGTGCCAGCAGCCCCGGGACAGGGGAGCACTATGGCTACACCTTC.

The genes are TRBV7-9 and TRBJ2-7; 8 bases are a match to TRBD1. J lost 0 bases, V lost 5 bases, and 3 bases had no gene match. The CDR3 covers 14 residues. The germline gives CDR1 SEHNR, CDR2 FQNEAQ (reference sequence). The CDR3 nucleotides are TGTGCCAGCAGCCAACAGGGGGACTCCTACGAGCAGTACTTC. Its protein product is CASSQQGDSYEQYF.